This T cell receptor (beta chain) was sequenced for a study of cytomegalovirus exposure and HLA in healthy donors. PCR used 60 Vbeta primers and 13 Jbeta primers. Produced via immunoSEQ multiplex PCR; TCRdb's table is partial and in-frame only. This sample's clone table lists over 100,000 clones. Concerning this clone: The target antigen is unknown.

Findings of the study overall: Later analysis suggested most CMV-associated TCR beta chains were HLA-restricted. A further, later analysis showed that HLA-associated TCR beta chains (compared with equally common others) were more clonally expanded.

Material for sequencing was PBMCs. The TCR comes from a woman in her thirties or forties in good health and CMV-seropositive.

The CDR3 loop reads CATSRGTAGLFEKLFF. The CDR3 DNA reads TGTGCCACCAGCAGGGGGACAGCCGGTCTTTTTGAAAAACTGTTTTTT. The V and J genes are TRBV15 and TRBJ1-4; TRBD1 matches 7 bases. The J segment lost 7 bases and the V segment lost 3 bases, leaving 11 bases of the junction unmatched. CDR1 is LNHNV and CDR2 is YYDKDF in the germline V gene (reference sequence). This CDR3 has 16 amino acids.